This TCR beta chain emerged from a study of Ad26.COV2.S vaccination and SARS-CoV-2 variants. Study summary: In the study, Ad26.COV2.S was injected intramuscularly once, or twice 56 days apart. Whole-study results and caveats: Measurement of non-spike TCR breadth gave similar results in vaccine and placebo recipients. Placebo recipients trailed vaccine recipients in spike-specific TCR breadth.

On this clone: Its specificity is not known.

Profiling relied on immunoSEQ multiplex PCR, and the TCRdb table lists in-frame clones only, not all of them. Of some 640,000 clones in the sample, 70% to 90% were seen once. The germline CDR1 and CDR2 sequences are MNHEY and SVGAGI. The CDR3 contains 15 residues. The V and J ends lost 2 bases and 4 bases respectively, with 14 bases between them. The treatment is: roughly 19 received Ad26.COV2.S at low or high dose, single or two shots; several received placebo; per-sample allocation not given. Samples analyzed were those drawn on day 63 after the first vaccine or placebo injection. Aged 18-55 years, donor was enrolled in Boston in about 2020.

The V call is TRBV6-5, the J call TRBJ1-1, with D possibly being TRBD1 (6 bases). This specimen was peripheral blood, taken in a trial of Ad26.COV2.S vaccine versus placebo. The clonotype originates from a person between 18 and 65 years old who received the Ad26.COV2.S COVID-19 vaccine or a placebo. CDR3 coding DNA: TGTGCCAGCAGTTACGGGGGGGCCGATGGCACTGAAGCTTTCTTT. This encodes CASSYGGADGTEAFF.